This TCR beta chain was found in a study of graft-versus-host responses after intestinal transplantation. Study background: Transplants were multivisceral, liver-intestinal, or isolated intestinal.

Worth noting for this clone: The antigen is not known.

This CDR3 region has 14 residues. CDR1 and CDR2 (germline): MNHEY, SMNVEV (reference sequence). V dropped 7 bases and J dropped 9 bases, with 19 bases sitting between them. Measured with immunoSEQ multiplex PCR; TCRdb has only the in-frame clones, and not every one. The sample lists 98,000 or so clones, more than 75% seen once, with roughly 0.9% in the top ten. The sequence came from a human donor who received an intestinal transplant. This sample comprised unstimulated CD4+ T cells sorted from spleen or lymph node cells, obtained before intestinal transplant. This chain joins TRBV27 and TRBJ2-1; perhaps TRBD2 as D (6 bases). The CDR3 sequence: CASKEGRASGEQFF. CDR3 nucleotide sequence: TGTGCCAGCAAGGAGGGGCGCGCCTCTGGTGAGCAGTTCTTC.